This T cell receptor beta chain was captured in a study of regulatory T cells in long-lasting Graves disease. V lost 2 bases and J lost 4; bases outside the gene matches: 3. Per the germline V gene, CDR1 is MNHEY and CDR2 is SVGEGT. This CDR3 region has 16 residues. The time point is: newly diagnosed GD, antithyroid drugs for less than 3 months. The TCR library was made from RNA extracted from PBMCs. Assembly of TCR beta libraries relied on iRepertoire HTBI primers together with Arm-PCR of CDR3 regions. TCRdb reprocessed the multiplex PCR reads with MiXCR, giving one entry per CDR3 protein. The sample records 680,000 or so distinct CDR3 sequences, 15% to 20% being singletons. In addition, the sample was reused for a study of T cells in Graves' hyperthyroidism and ophthalmopathy. This second study says: Ophthalmopathy, which appeared later, was predicted by the model a median roughly 6.6 months before onset.

This receptor was taken from a woman aged 30 to 39 with Graves disease. Source: peripheral blood mononuclear cells (PBMCs), taken at new diagnosis, from a patient treated with antithyroid drugs. The chain employs TRBV6-2 or TRBV6-3 and TRBJ2-2; 11 bases map to TRBD1. CDR3 coding DNA: TGTGCCAGCAGTTACGTAGGACAGGGGGCCACCGGGGAGCTGTTTTTT. It is translated as CASSYVGQGATGELFF.